The sequence of this T cell receptor beta chain was determined in a study of blood T cell repertoires in COVID-19. For the study at large: PBMCs, B-cell-depleted T cells, or T cells provided the cDNA or gDNA that made up the material.

Cohort allocation depended upon clinical history that participants reported. The repertoire was sequenced with immunoSEQ multiplex PCR; TCRdb's copy has only in-frame clones and lacks some. The sample shows about 220,000 clones, roughly 83% of them seen only once. CDR1 is SGHRS, CDR2 YFSETQ, per germline. Trimming cost V 4 bases and J 8 bases, with 21 bases left between them. This CDR3 region has 15 residues. This clone was counted a few times. The sequence was obtained from a woman between 40 and 55 years old with acute COVID-19. The chain carries TRBV5-1 and TRBJ1-2; D uncertain. Input material: PBMCs or T cells enriched from blood (not recorded which). CDR3 sequence (DNA): TGCGCCAGCAGCCCACTGACCGCGGTTGATGAGGGCTACACCTTC. Encoded protein: CASSPLTAVDEGYTF.